The entry below describes one TCR beta chain. Its binding antigen is unknown. No base quality values were provided; no much bigger clone lies one nucleotide off. This entry comes from a study of CD8+ T cells in alopecia areata (dated by TCRdb to about 2018). Background for the entire study: High-throughput TCRbeta sequencing was used to examine T cell clonal expansion in alopecia areata in both the C3H/HeJ mouse model and human patients. In humans, TCRbeta sequencing was performed on scalp tissue and on sorted CD4+ and CD8+ peripheral blood T cells from healthy controls and from patients with patchy or totalis/universalis alopecia areata. Scalp clonality was compared across normal scalp (n=4), patchy alopecia areata scalp (n=8), and alopecia totalis/universalis scalp (n=8). RNA came from the PAXgene miRNA kit for fixed scalp, the miRNeasy kit for PBMCs, and the RNeasy kit for mouse skin. immunoSEQ multiplex PCR using 35 Vbeta forward primers and 13 Jbeta reverse primers was used to amplify TCRbeta CDR3 regions.

The CDR3 holds 14 amino acids from the cysteine to the phenylalanine. Only CDR3 DNA remains: 42 bases, in frame from the first base. CDR1 SQVTM and CDR2 ANQGSEA are derived from the germline V gene. Compared with germline, V lacks 7 bases and J lacks 0 bases; bases without a gene match: 7. What the authors observed across the whole study: Resident alphabeta T cells in normal human skin are also sequenced, complicating scalp TCR repertoire analysis, unlike mouse skin dominated by gammadelta T cells. Higher clonality and more expanded CD8+ clones were observed in lesional scalp than in normal scalp, particularly in alopecia totalis/universalis, a finding suggestive of antigenic drive. Compared with mice, TCR sequences shared between patients were less clear, possibly partly because of HLA diversity across the patient population.

PBMCs were isolated by density centrifugation and stained for CD3, CD4 and CD8, after which CD4+ and CD8+ T cells were sorted on a FACSAria. Scalp biopsies and blood samples were provided by unaffected controls. Libraries were built with the immunoSEQ multiplex PCR assay. For TCR sequencing, RNA was extracted from every sample and reverse transcribed into cDNA to serve as template. First-strand cDNA was synthesized with SuperScript III using a 2:1 mix of oligo-dT and random hexamers. A synthetic immune receptor repertoire was used to assess amplification bias, and residual bias was removed computationally. The published analysis was carried out like this. Raw reads were preprocessed to remove errors, and CDR3 was defined according to IMGT conventions as the region from the conserved cysteine to phenylalanine. Clonality was computed by normalizing Shannon entropy by log2 of the number of productive unique TCRs and subtracting the result from 1. Whether each scalp clone was CD4 or CD8 was inferred by checking scalp TCRbeta sequences against the CD4 and CD8 repertoires from sorted blood. TCRdb limited this immuneACCESS table to in-frame rearrangements with V and J called. A share of clones is missing; checked studies link under half to unresolved V genes, and the rest is unexplained. V, J and clone size were drawn from that table, and D and trimming were deduced from the DNA. The sample profile shows fewer than 150,000 clones; about 60% of them were found once. The ten largest clones take up around 2.7% of the sample.

Sequenced input: CD4+ T cells sorted from blood. The chain is assembled from TRBV29-1 and TRBJ2-3; TRBD1 fits 7 bases in the junction. The receptor comes from a human donor in good health. The CDR3 amino acid sequence is: CSAAQGSSTDTQYF. The bases are TGCAGCGCCGCACAGGGGTCGAGCACAGATACGCAGTATTTT.